The clone carrying this T cell receptor beta chain was seen at least ten times. Its target is not known. TCRdb analysed the reads with MiXCR anew, one entry per CDR3 protein. Of about 310,000 distinct CDR3 sequences in the sample, about a sixth are singletons; the top ten hold about 12%. The CDR3 is made up of 12 amino acids. V gave up 1 base and J gave up 9 bases, with 9 bases separating them. CDR1 is SGHVS and CDR2 is FNYEAQ in the germline V gene. The sample comes from a study of T cell repertoires in cytomegalovirus infection. Study details: CMV infection plus the matching HLA type was flagged by public TCR beta signatures.

The study, taken as a whole, reports: There were HLA-C-restricted CMV-specific TCR beta clonotypes dominating the ex vivo response. Individuals carrying CMV plus the relevant HLA were identified by cumulative frequency of public TCR beta families.

This TCR came from a human donor in good health (CMV status not recorded). Some clones in this sample may be carry-over from other donors' samples. Sequencing was performed on PBMCs. The V gene is TRBV7-6, the J gene TRBJ2-5, with D hard to call. CDR3 DNA sequence: TGTGCCAGCAGCTTAGGGGTGTCGCCCCAGTACTTC. Its protein product is CASSLGVSPQYF.